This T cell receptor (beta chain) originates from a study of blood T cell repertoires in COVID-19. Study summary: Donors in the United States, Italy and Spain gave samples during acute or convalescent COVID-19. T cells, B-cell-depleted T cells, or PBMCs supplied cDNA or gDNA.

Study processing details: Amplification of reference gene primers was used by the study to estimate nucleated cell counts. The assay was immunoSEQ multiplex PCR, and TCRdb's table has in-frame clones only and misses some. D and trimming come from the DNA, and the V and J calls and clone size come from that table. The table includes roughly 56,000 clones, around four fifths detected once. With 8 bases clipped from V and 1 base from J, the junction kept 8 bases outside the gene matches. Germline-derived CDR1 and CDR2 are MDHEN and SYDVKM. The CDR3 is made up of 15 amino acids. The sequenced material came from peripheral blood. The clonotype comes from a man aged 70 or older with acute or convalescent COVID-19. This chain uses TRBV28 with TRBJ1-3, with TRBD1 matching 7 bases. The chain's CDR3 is CASSWTGRSGNTIYF. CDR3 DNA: TGTGCCAGCTCCTGGACAGGTCGATCTGGAAACACCATATATTTT.